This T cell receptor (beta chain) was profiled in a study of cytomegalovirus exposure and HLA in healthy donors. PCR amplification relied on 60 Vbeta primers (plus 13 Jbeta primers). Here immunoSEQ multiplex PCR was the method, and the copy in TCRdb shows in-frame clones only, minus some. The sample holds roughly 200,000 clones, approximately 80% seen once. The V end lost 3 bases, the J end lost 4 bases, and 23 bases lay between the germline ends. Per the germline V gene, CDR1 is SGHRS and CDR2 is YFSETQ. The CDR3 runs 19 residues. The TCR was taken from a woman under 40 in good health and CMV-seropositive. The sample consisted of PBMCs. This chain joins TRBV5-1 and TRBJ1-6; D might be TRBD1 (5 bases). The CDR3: CASSSAGLPRLGYNSPLHF. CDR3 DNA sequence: TGCGCCAGCAGCTCAGCGGGGCTCCCCCGCCTCGGATATAATTCACCCCTCCACTTT.